This T cell receptor (beta chain) appears in the sequencing data of a study of beta chain features in type 1 diabetes. Study information: Summed over all samples, the examined sorted cells came to roughly 110,000,000.

Overall study findings and caveats: Among all four CD4+ subsets, Type 1 diabetes patients had TCRB CDR3s that were moderately but significantly shorter.

Sequenced material consisted of expressed TCRB transcripts (all of the isolated RNA was reverse transcribed). Libraries were prepared by immunoSEQ multiplex PCR; TCRdb keeps only in-frame clonotypes and omits some of them. The sample gives approximately 140,000 clones, 9% of which show up once; around 0.7% is in the top ten. Only a few counts were recorded for this clone. Its target is unknown. This sequence originates from a man aged 25-45 years with type 1 diabetes. The sample taken for sequencing was central memory CD4+ T cells from blood.

CDR3 DNA: TGTGCCAGCAGTGCAGGGGGCTATGGCTACACCTTC. It translates to CASSAGGYGYTF. The chain is built from TRBV2 and TRBJ1-2, with 7 bases lining up with TRBD1. Germline trimming cut 4 bases from V and 4 bases from J; bases unmatched to any gene: 0. CDR1 and CDR2 (germline): SNHLY, FYNNEI. The CDR3 sequence is 12 residues long. The full variable domain, rest sourced from reference TRBV2 and TRBJ1-2, is EPEVTQTPSHQVTQMGQEVILRCVPISNHLYFYWYRQILGQKVEFLVSFYNNEISEKSEIFDDQFSVERPDGSNFTLKIRSTKLEDSAMYFCASSAGGYGYTFGSGTRLTVV.